These T cell receptor beta chains were read from a single sample in a study of blood T cell repertoires in COVID-19. The protocol was immunoSEQ multiplex PCR, while the TCRdb copy is restricted to in-frame clones and leaves out a portion. The table includes around 130,000 clones, approximately 90% detected once. The sample taken for sequencing was peripheral blood. These TCRs come from a woman of 80 years or more with acute or convalescent COVID-19. Both conserved end residues are part of each CDR3. A D gene is named only where the DNA matches it firmly. The listing skips clone size in some rows; elsewhere it reads once, few, many or a size class.

V	J	size	length	D	CDR3	DNA
TRBV18	TRBJ2-7	few	14	TRBD1	CASSPATGDYEQYF	TGTGCCAGCTCACCGGCGACAGGGGACTACGAGCAGTACTTC
TRBV6-5	TRBJ1-2	.	14	.	CATRRDGVVEGYTF	TGTGCCACCAGGCGGGACGGGGTTGTTGAGGGCTACACCTTC
TRBV12-3/TRBV12-4	TRBJ1-1	.	12	.	CASRARENEAFF	TGTGCCAGCAGGGCCCGGGAGAATGAAGCTTTCTTT
TRBV20-1	TRBJ2-1	.	14	.	CSASGSVGSYEQFF	TGCAGTGCTAGTGGCAGCGTTGGGTCCTATGAGCAGTTCTTC
TRBV18	TRBJ1-1	few	12	.	CASSPAGEGAFF	TGTGCCAGCTCCCCGGCGGGGGAAGGAGCTTTCTTT
TRBV30	TRBJ2-7	.	15	TRBD1	CAWSVRTGGTYEQYF	TGTGCCTGGAGTGTACGGACAGGGGGGACCTACGAGCAGTACTTC
TRBV18	TRBJ2-7	.	15	.	CASSPLQAAGSEQYF	TGTGCCAGCTCACCACTCCAGGCCGCAGGAAGCGAGCAGTACTTC
TRBV4-1	TRBJ1-4	.	16	TRBD1	CASSQVMTGGNEKLFF	TGCGCCAGCAGCCAAGTGATGACAGGGGGTAATGAAAAACTGTTTTTT
TRBV29-1	TRBJ1-1	.	13	.	CSVHRFSNTEAFF	TGCAGCGTGCACAGGTTTTCGAACACTGAAGCTTTCTTT
TRBV18	TRBJ1-1	.	16	.	CASSPTREAVNTEAFF	TGTGCCAGCTCACCAACGAGGGAGGCAGTGAACACTGAAGCTTTCTTT
TRBV7-6	TRBJ1-1	.	14	TRBD1	CASSFGTGNTEAFF	TGTGCCAGCAGCTTTGGGACAGGGAACACTGAAGCTTTCTTT
TRBV9	TRBJ2-2	.	18	TRBD2	CASSPPSRGAGGLGELFF	TGTGCCAGCAGCCCCCCTAGCCGAGGAGCGGGGGGCCTTGGGGAGCTGTTTTTT
TRBV6-6	TRBJ2-7	.	13	TRBD1	CATFRQGGYEQYF	TGTGCCACCTTCAGACAGGGTGGTTACGAGCAGTACTTC
TRBV3-1/TRBV3-2	TRBJ1-3	.	19	.	CASSQDWRLLGSSGNTIYF	TGTGCCAGCAGCCAAGATTGGAGACTCCTAGGGAGCTCTGGAAACACCATATATTTT
TRBV19	TRBJ1-6	.	13	TRBD1	CASAGQDGSPLHF	TGTGCCAGTGCGGGACAGGATGGTTCACCCCTCCACTTT
TRBV9	TRBJ2-2	.	13	.	CASSVAGTGELFF	TGTGCCAGCAGCGTAGCGGGGACCGGGGAGCTGTTTTTT
TRBV11-2	TRBJ1-4	.	15	.	CASSSDGAGYEKLFF	TGTGCCAGCAGCTCGGACGGGGCGGGGTATGAAAAACTGTTTTTT
TRBV20-1	TRBJ2-7	.	14	TRBD1	CSASDRDPNYEQYF	TGCAGTGCTAGTGACAGGGATCCGAATTACGAGCAGTACTTC
TRBV9	TRBJ1-3	.	13	.	CASSYPGRNTIYF	TGTGCCAGCAGCTATCCCGGTAGAAACACCATATATTTT
TRBV12-5	TRBJ2-7	.	13	.	CASLSGSSYEQYF	TGTGCTAGCCTATCTGGGAGCTCCTACGAGCAGTACTTC
TRBV5-1	TRBJ2-6	.	19	TRBD1	CASSPERGQPSSGANVLTF	TGCGCCAGCAGCCCGGAGAGGGGACAGCCTTCCTCTGGGGCCAACGTCCTGACTTTC
TRBV10-2	TRBJ2-1	.	15	TRBD2	CASSAPGGSYNEQFF	TGCGCCAGCAGTGCACCGGGGGGTTCCTACAATGAGCAGTTCTTC
TRBV4-3	TRBJ2-7	.	14	TRBD1	CASARDRGFDEQYF	TGCGCCAGCGCCCGGGACAGGGGGTTCGACGAGCAGTACTTC
TRBV5-1	TRBJ2-2	.	14	.	CASSNRTVAGELFF	TGCGCCAGCAGCAACCGAACGGTGGCCGGGGAGCTGTTTTTT
TRBV20-1	TRBJ2-1	few	14	.	CSASGSSSYNEQFF	TGCAGTGCTAGTGGGTCGAGCTCCTACAATGAGCAGTTCTTC
TRBV18	TRBJ2-2	.	19	TRBD2	CASSRTSGGPLRNTGELFF	TGTGCCAGCTCCAGGACTAGCGGGGGCCCCCTTCGGAACACCGGGGAGCTGTTTTTT
TRBV7-6	TRBJ1-3	.	15	.	CASSPLSTGGNTIYF	TGTGCCAGCAGCCCCCTTTCGACGGGTGGAAACACCATATATTTT
TRBV10-1	TRBJ1-6	.	14	.	CASSESPRGSPLHF	TGCGCCAGCAGTGAGAGTCCTCGCGGTTCACCCCTCCACTTT
TRBV15	TRBJ1-2	.	17	TRBD1	CATSRDKGQGGGYGYTF	TGTGCCACCAGCAGAGATAAGGGACAGGGGGGAGGCTATGGCTACACCTTC
TRBV6-5	TRBJ1-4	once	14	TRBD1	CASRGTGGIEKLFF	TGTGCCAGCAGGGGGACAGGGGGCATTGAAAAACTGTTTTTT
TRBV6-6	TRBJ2-2	.	14	.	CASSSVTSTGELFF	TGTGCCAGCAGTTCCGTGACAAGCACCGGGGAGCTGTTTTTT
TRBV3-1/TRBV3-2	TRBJ2-1	.	13	.	CASRQDSYNEQFF	TGTGCCAGCAGACAGGACTCCTACAATGAGCAGTTCTTC
TRBV5-1	TRBJ2-5	.	13	.	CASFRGSQETQYF	TGCGCCAGCTTCCGAGGGAGCCAAGAGACCCAGTACTTC
TRBV28	TRBJ2-2	.	18	TRBD2	CASSSLKPSGGARKELFF	TGTGCCAGCAGTTCCCTCAAACCTAGCGGGGGGGCTAGAAAGGAGCTGTTTTTT
TRBV12-3/TRBV12-4	TRBJ1-4	.	11	.	CASSFREKLFF	TGTGCCAGCAGTTTCCGGGAAAAACTGTTTTTT
TRBV5-4	TRBJ1-2	.	14	.	CASSSKGQNYGYTF	TGTGCCAGCAGCTCTAAGGGACAAAACTATGGCTACACCTTC
TRBV2	TRBJ1-5	.	15	TRBD1	CASSYRGLSNQPQHF	TGTGCCAGCAGTTACAGGGGGCTGAGCAATCAGCCCCAGCATTTT
TRBV18	TRBJ2-7	.	13	TRBD1	CASSEGQGYEQYF	TGTGCCAGCTCAGAGGGACAGGGCTACGAGCAGTACTTC
TRBV5-8	TRBJ1-3	.	13	.	CASSLLSGNTIYF	TGTGCCAGCAGCCTTCTTTCCGGAAACACCATATATTTT
TRBV24-1	TRBJ2-2	.	12	.	CATSPGTGELFF	TGTGCCACCAGCCCCGGGACCGGGGAGCTGTTTTTT
TRBV6-5	TRBJ1-1	.	14	.	CASSYRGPNTEAFF	TGTGCCAGCAGTTACCGGGGTCCCAACACTGAAGCTTTCTTT
TRBV30	TRBJ1-2	.	15	TRBD1	CAWTIAGTGSYGYTF	TGTGCCTGGACGATTGCCGGGACAGGGTCTTATGGCTACACCTTC
TRBV3-1/TRBV3-2	TRBJ1-2	.	15	.	CASSQLDSVNYGYTF	TGTGCCAGCAGCCAATTGGACAGTGTAAACTATGGCTACACCTTC
TRBV2	TRBJ1-2	.	13	.	CASSDEEGFGYTF	TGTGCCAGCAGTGACGAGGAGGGCTTCGGCTACACCTTC
TRBV5-1	TRBJ1-1	.	12	.	CASRSGSAEAFF	TGCGCCAGCAGGTCGGGTAGCGCTGAAGCTTTCTTT
TRBV6-5	TRBJ1-6	.	13	.	CASGGGAFSPLHF	TGTGCCAGCGGAGGAGGGGCCTTTTCACCCCTCCACTTT